Listed below are T cell receptor beta chains from one sample, sequenced in a study of control samples from healthy donors and cancer patients. Method: immunoSEQ multiplex PCR; TCRdb's copy keeps in-frame clones and lacks some. The repertoire holds under 450,000 clones, with approximately 90% as singletons. The sequenced sample consisted of PBMCs. The receptors were sampled from a man aged 35 to 55 with head and neck cancer. The CDR3 runs from the conserved cysteine through the conserved F or W. Each record gives: clone size, D gene, J gene, V gene, CDR3 DNA, CDR3 protein. The D gene is left open where the match is weak. Size is omitted from some rows. Given values are once, few, many or a class for expanded clones.

.	TRBD2	TRBJ2-1	TRBV10-3	TGTGCCATCAGTGACTCGGGACTAGCGCGCTACAATGAGCAGTTCTTC	CAISDSGLARYNEQFF
.	TRBD2	TRBJ2-1	TRBV6-2/TRBV6-3	TGTGCCAGCAGTGGACTAGCGGGGGAAACCTACAATGAGCAGTTCTTC	CASSGLAGETYNEQFF
few	.	TRBJ1-1	TRBV28	TGTGCCAGCAGTTCCGGGCGAGGGGTGAACACTGAAGCTTTCTTT	CASSSGRGVNTEAFF
.	.	TRBJ2-7	TRBV14	TGTGCCAGCAGCGCAGGAGCGTACGAGCAGTACTTC	CASSAGAYEQYF
.	.	TRBJ2-2	TRBV6-2/TRBV6-3	TGTGCCAGCAGTTACTACGGGGAGCTGTTTTTT	CASSYYGELFF
.	TRBD1	TRBJ2-5	TRBV19	TGTGCCAGTAGTACCCCCGGGACAGGCCAAGAGACCCAGTACTTC	CASSTPGTGQETQYF
.	.	TRBJ1-4	TRBV19	TGTGCCAGTAGTATAGGTGACGGGGGTGGAAAACTGTTTTTT	CASSIGDGGGKLFF
.	.	TRBJ2-1	TRBV5-4	TGTGCCAGCAGCGGGGCACTAGCCTCCTACAATGAGCAGTTCTTC	CASSGALASYNEQFF
.	.	TRBJ2-1	TRBV6-5	TGTGCCAGCAGTTACGATGGAGACATTCAGCTCTTC	CASSYDGDIQLF
once	.	TRBJ2-5	TRBV7-9	TGTGCCAGCAGCGTCGGGACGAAAGAGACCCAGTACTTC	CASSVGTKETQYF
.	TRBD2	TRBJ2-3	TRBV20-1	TGCAGTGCTAGTTTTTCTAGCGGGAGGAACACAGATACGCAGTATTTT	CSASFSSGRNTDTQYF
.	.	TRBJ1-2	TRBV7-2	TGTGCCAGCAGCTTAGTGCATGGGGGGGATGGCTACACCTTC	CASSLVHGGDGYTF
.	.	TRBJ2-7	TRBV7-8	TGTGCCAGCAGCTTGACTCAGGGCGTCTACGAGCAGTACTTC	CASSLTQGVYEQYF
.	.	TRBJ2-2	TRBV7-8	TGTGCCAGCAGCTTAGCGTCCCAGCCACTAACCGGGGAGCTGTTTTTT	CASSLASQPLTGELFF
.	.	TRBJ1-5	TRBV11-2	TGTGCCAGCAGCTTAGGGACAGCGGATAATCAGCCCCAGCATTTT	CASSLGTADNQPQHF
once	TRBD1	TRBJ1-1	TRBV7-8	TGTGCCAGCAGGTCTTGGACAGGGGGGACTGAAGCTTTCTTT	CASRSWTGGTEAFF
.	.	TRBJ2-7	TRBV18	TGTGCCAGCTCTCCAGATCCGGGGATCTACGAGCAGTACTTC	CASSPDPGIYEQYF
.	.	TRBJ1-3	TRBV5-1	TGCGCCAGCAGCTTGGTCCAGGGCCCCGGCTCTGGAAACACCATATATTTT	CASSLVQGPGSGNTIYF
.	TRBD1	TRBJ2-2	TRBV9	TGTGCCAGCAGCGCCAGACAGGGCTCCGGGGAGCTGTTTTTT	CASSARQGSGELFF
few	TRBD2	TRBJ2-1	TRBV28	TGTGCCAGCAGTCTACCAGCTAGCGGGGAAATCTACAATGAGCAGTTCTTC	CASSLPASGEIYNEQFF
.	TRBD1	TRBJ2-7	TRBV4-1	TGCGCCAGCAGCCAAGGAATGTGGGGGACAGGGACCACCTACGAGCAGTACTTC	CASSQGMWGTGTTYEQYF
.	.	TRBJ2-7	TRBV28	TGTGCCAGCAGTCCGGGAAATACCTACGAGCAGTACTTC	CASSPGNTYEQYF
few	.	TRBJ1-6	TRBV5-6	TGTGCCAGCAGCTTGAGGGTCATGAAGCGCTCACCCCTCCACTTT	CASSLRVMKRSPLHF
.	TRBD1	TRBJ1-1	TRBV7-2	TGTGCCAGCAGCCCACGACAGGGGGGTACTGAAGCTTTCTTT	CASSPRQGGTEAFF
once	.	TRBJ1-1	TRBV18	TGTGCCAGCTCCCCGGATAGCGGGACTGAAGCTTTCTTT	CASSPDSGTEAFF
.	TRBD2	TRBJ2-1	TRBV5-1	TGCGCCAGCAGCTTAACGACTAGCGGAAACAATGAGCAGTTCTTC	CASSLTTSGNNEQFF
.	.	TRBJ2-2	TRBV12-2	TGTGCAAGTCGCCCAGCGACCAGGACAGTTACGAACACCGGGGAGCTGTTTTTT	CASRPATRTVTNTGELFF
.	TRBD2	TRBJ2-1	TRBV24-1	TGTGCCACCAGTGATTTTGGTAGCGGGGGGTCCTACAATGAGCAGTTCTTC	CATSDFGSGGSYNEQFF
.	.	TRBJ1-4	TRBV10-2	TGCGCCAGCAGTCCCAACAGGGACGGGAATGAAAAACTGTTTTTT	CASSPNRDGNEKLFF
.	.	TRBJ1-4	TRBV29-1	TGCAGCGTTGAAGAAGAAGGGGCTGAAAAACTGTTTTTT	CSVEEEGAEKLFF
.	.	TRBJ2-1	TRBV28	TGTGCCAGCAGTTTCTCGGGGGACTACAATGAGCAGTTCTTC	CASSFSGDYNEQFF
.	.	TRBJ2-3	TRBV5-4	TGTGCCAGCAGCTTCGCCGGGACCGACCGTACGCAGTATTTT	CASSFAGTDRTQYF
.	.	TRBJ2-3	TRBV10-1	TGCGCCAGCAGTGAAGAGTCGACAGATACGCAGTATTTT	CASSEESTDTQYF
.	TRBD1	TRBJ2-1	TRBV7-3	TGTGCCAGCAGCTTAACGCGGGACAGGGGTTTCAATGAGCAGTTCTTC	CASSLTRDRGFNEQFF
.	TRBD1	TRBJ2-2	TRBV7-7	TGTGCTAGCAGCCCCTCTCGACAGGGTTCCGCCGGGGAGCTGTTTTTT	CASSPSRQGSAGELFF
.	.	TRBJ2-7	TRBV18	TGTGCCAGCTCACCAGGCAGCTCCTACGAGCAGTACTTC	CASSPGSSYEQYF
.	.	TRBJ2-2	TRBV11-3	TGTGCCAGCAGCTTAGGAGGAAAGCGGAGCGGGGAGCTGTTTTTT	CASSLGGKRSGELFF
.	.	TRBJ2-7	TRBV19	TGTGCCAGGGAACCGCTTACCCTCGTCGGCTACGAGCAGTACTTC	CAREPLTLVGYEQYF
.	.	TRBJ1-3	TRBV28	TGTGCCAGCAGCCCCGGCGGGATCTCTGGAAACACCATATATTTT	CASSPGGISGNTIYF
.	.	TRBJ1-4	TRBV9	TGTGCCAGCAGCGTCGGGGAAAGGGGTGAAAAACTGTTTTTT	CASSVGERGEKLFF
.	TRBD2	TRBJ2-2	TRBV12-5	TGTGCTAGTGGTTTATGGCCTCTAGCGGGGGGAGCCACCGGGGAGCTGTTTTTT	CASGLWPLAGGATGELFF
.	TRBD2	TRBJ2-7	TRBV30	TGTGCCTGGAGTGGGGGACTAGCGGGGGCCGACCCCTACGAGCAGTACTTC	CAWSGGLAGADPYEQYF
.	TRBD1	TRBJ2-3	TRBV4-1	TGCGCCAGCAGCCGGCCGGGACAGGGACCTGATACGCAGTATTTT	CASSRPGQGPDTQYF
.	TRBD2	TRBJ2-1	TRBV2	TGTGCCAGCAGCTCCCTAGCGGGAGGGAGGTATGAGCAGTTCTTC	CASSSLAGGRYEQFF
.	.	TRBJ2-1	TRBV18	TGTGCCAGCTCACTCCGGGACACCGACAATGAGCAGTTCTTC	CASSLRDTDNEQFF
.	.	TRBJ2-3	TRBV5-1	TGCGCCAGCAGCTTGGGGGTTAGGGTCGATACGCAGTATTTT	CASSLGVRVDTQYF
.	.	TRBJ2-7	TRBV28	TGTGCCAGCAGTCCCGACCAGAGGGATTGGTACGAGCAGTACTTC	CASSPDQRDWYEQYF
.	TRBD1	TRBJ1-6	TRBV6-5	TGTGCCACCGTACTGGGACAGCGCTATAATTCACCCCTCCACTTT	CATVLGQRYNSPLHF
.	.	TRBJ1-6	TRBV7-9	TGTGCCAGCAGCTTAGCCGAGAGCTCCTATAATTCACCCCTCCACTTT	CASSLAESSYNSPLHF
.	.	TRBJ1-6	TRBV11-2	TGTGCCAGCAGATTACCAGGGGCCGAAAACGTCTCACCCCTCCACTTT	CASRLPGAENVSPLHF
.	.	TRBJ2-5	TRBV30	TGTGCCTGGAGTTATAACAGTCTAAGAGGGGAGACCCAGTACTTC	CAWSYNSLRGETQYF